Listed below are T cell receptor beta chains from one sample, sequenced in a study of fetal regulatory T cell absence and autoimmunity. Clones were read by immunoSEQ multiplex PCR, and TCRdb kept only the in-frame ones, dropping some. The data show roughly 95,000 clones, with approximately 79% seen just once and approximately 1.9% held by the top ten. Sequencing input: pancreas tissue. Receptors were obtained from a male donor with IPEX syndrome. Both conserved end residues are part of each CDR3. D genes are given only for firm matches. A row's size may be missing; if present it is once, few, many or a size class.

TRBJ2-5 . TRBV6-1 TRBD1 CASSQGQVQETQYF TGTGCCAGCAGCCAGGGACAGGTCCAAGAGACCCAGTACTTC
TRBJ2-7 few TRBV6-5 . CASSRTRTDEQYF TGTGCCAGCAGCCGGACTCGCACGGACGAGCAGTACTTC
TRBJ1-1 . TRBV18 . CASSPVGGALNTEAFF TGTGCCAGCTCACCAGTAGGCGGGGCGCTGAACACTGAAGCTTTCTTT
TRBJ1-2 . TRBV27 . CASSSYQGYGYTF TGTGCCAGCAGTTCTTACCAGGGCTATGGCTACACCTTC
TRBJ1-1 . TRBV19 . CASHSVGNMNTEAFF TGTGCCAGTCATTCGGTTGGCAACATGAACACTGAAGCTTTCTTT
TRBJ2-7 . TRBV29-1 TRBD1 CSVALLTGGGYEQYF TGCAGCGTTGCCCTCCTTACAGGGGGCGGATACGAGCAGTACTTC
TRBJ2-2 . TRBV11-2 TRBD1 CASSPGQYTGELFF TGTGCCAGCAGCCCGGGACAGTACACCGGGGAGCTGTTTTTT
TRBJ2-2 many TRBV11-3 . CASSLGSGELFF TGTGCCAGCAGCTTAGGGTCCGGGGAGCTGTTTTTT
TRBJ2-3 . TRBV7-2 . CASSLADTQYF TGTGCCAGCAGCCTCGCGGATACGCAGTATTTT
TRBJ2-2 . TRBV7-2 . CASSRTGELFF TGTGCCAGCAGCCGGACCGGGGAGCTGTTTTTT